The next 5 T cell receptor beta chains were all read from a single sample in a study of blood T cell repertoires in COVID-19 (dated by TCRdb to 2018 to 2020). Receptors were amplified or captured by the immunoSEQ multiplex PCR assay. As stored in TCRdb, this immuneACCESS dataset retains in-frame rearrangements with V and J assigned. A fraction of the clones does not appear; measured against another copy, unresolved V genes explain less than half of the discrepancy, and the remainder lacks a known reason. Present in this sample are hundreds of thousands of clones, approximately 87% of which were seen just once. Approximately 6.2% of the sample rests with the top ten. The source material was peripheral blood. All receptors derive from a man aged 60 to 69 who had recovered from COVID-19.

The rearrangement uses TRBV29-1 and TRBJ1-5; tentative D call: TRBD1 (6 bases). CDR3 length: 13 residues. Germline V lookup: CDR1 SQVTM, CDR2 ANQGSEA. The V end was cut by 7 bases, the J end by 5 bases, with 15 bases between. The CDR3 DNA reads TGCAGCGCCACCGTGGGGGCTTATCAGCCCCAGCATTTT. Translation: CSATVGAYQPQHF.

This clone came up once. This rearrangement joins TRBV6-5 to TRBJ2-7; a weak D match, TRBD2 (6 bases). Germline CDR1 MNHEY, CDR2 SVGAGI. The V end was cut by 0 bases, the J end by 6 bases, with 15 bases between. This CDR3 contains 15 residues. The CDR3 reads CASSYSGGNAGEQYF. The DNA for the CDR3 is TGTGCCAGCAGTTACTCGGGCGGGAATGCTGGCGAGCAGTACTTC.

This clone has only a few counts. The chain uses TRBV2 and TRBJ1-5; no definite D call. The CDR3 sequence is 13 residues long. Trimming pared 5 bases from V and 4 bases from J, leaving 9 bases between. Germline assignment: CDR1 SNHLY and CDR2 FYNNEI. CDR3 bases: TGTGCCAGCAGTCGGAACGGGAATCAGCCCCAGCATTTT. This translates into CASSRNGNQPQHF. The variable domain in full, with the rest retrieved from reference TRBV2 and TRBJ1-5, is EPEVTQTPSHQVTQMGQEVILRCVPISNHLYFYWYRQILGQKVEFLVSFYNNEISEKSEIFDDQFSVERPDGSNFTLKIRSTKLEDSAMYFCASSRNGNQPQHFGDGTRLSIL.

The rearrangement links TRBV18 to TRBJ1-2, with D unclear. The CDR3 runs to 13 residues. The V gene lost 8 bases and the J gene lost 1 base, with 11 bases spanning the gap. CDR1 KGHSH and CDR2 LQKENI come from the germline V gene. The CDR3 DNA sequence: TGTGCCAGCGCCCCAGGTTTTAACTATGGCTACACCTTC. Translation: CASAPGFNYGYTF.

This chain connects TRBV5-1 to TRBJ2-5, with D possibly being TRBD1 (5 bases). Per the germline V gene, CDR1 is SGHRS and CDR2 is YFSETQ. The CDR3 spans 15 residues. V was pared by 0 bases and J by 1 base, with 10 bases between. The CDR3 DNA reads TGCGCCAGCAGCTTGGCCGACAGCCGCCAAGAGACCCAGTACTTC. This codes for CASSLADSRQETQYF.